One sample yielded the 32 T cell receptor beta chains listed below, sequenced in a study of T-cell memory formation after mild COVID-19. TCRdb reprocessed the 5' RACE reads via MiXCR and lists one record per CDR3 protein. The sample yields approximately 300,000 distinct CDR3 sequences, under 8.5% seen once. Sequencing was performed on PBMCs or a T cell subset sorted from them (not recorded which). Receptor source: a man aged 18 to 30 who had mild COVID-19 (a few samples of this study predate the infection). Cell type and time point are not known.

The chain has TRBV28 and TRBJ1-2, with 11 bases that match TRBD1. J gave up 7 bases and V 7 bases, and 14 bases lay outside the gene matches. The CDR3 loop spans 16 amino acids. Germline CDR1 reads MDHEN; CDR2 reads SYDVKM. The CDR3 sequence: CASIFGLDRGHSGYTF. As DNA, the CDR3 is TGTGCCAGCATCTTCGGGTTGGACAGGGGGCATTCTGGCTACACCTTC.

The chain links TRBV7-9 to TRBJ1-1, with 7 bases lining up with TRBD1. Germline V lookup: CDR1 SEHNR, CDR2 FQNEAQ (reference sequence). The trim removed 4 bases at V and 6 bases at J, leaving 5 bases unmatched. The CDR3 extends over 13 amino acids. This chain's CDR3 is CASSSPGQPEAFF. The CDR3 DNA follows: TGTGCCAGCAGCTCGCCGGGACAGCCTGAAGCTTTCTTT.

The genes are TRBV28 and TRBJ1-2, with 11 bases identical to TRBD1. CDR3 size: 18 residues. Germline CDR1 is MDHEN and CDR2 is SYDVKM. J lost 3 bases, V lost 4 bases, and 13 bases had no gene match. The CDR3 coding sequence is TGTGCCAGCAGTTCGCCCTACTCTCGGACAGGGGGCGACTATGGCTACACCTTC. This sequence encodes CASSSPYSRTGGDYGYTF.

The rearrangement uses TRBV6-2 or TRBV6-3 and TRBJ1-1; D is perhaps TRBD1 (5 bases). The CDR3 runs to 15 residues. Trimming stripped 5 bases from V and 1 base from J, with 14 bases between. Germline-derived CDR1 and CDR2 are MNHEY and SVGEGT. CDR3 sequence: CASSPPGPRNTEAFF. For the CDR3, the DNA is TGTGCCAGCAGTCCCCCGGGACCGAGGAACACTGAAGCTTTCTTT.

This clonotype was found many times. The genes are TRBV7-6 and TRBJ2-3, with D perhaps matching TRBD2 (6 bases). The ends were cut back, 8 bases at V and 1 base at J, with 16 bases in the middle. This CDR3 contains 15 residues. CDR1 is SGHVS and CDR2 is FNYEAQ in the germline V gene. The CDR3 DNA reads TGTGCCAGCGGAGCCGGGGCTAGCGGCACAGATACGCAGTATTTT. This encodes CASGAGASGTDTQYF.

The CDR3 DNA reads as TGTGCCAGCAGTGAAGTGGAAGGTAATCAGCCCCAGCATTTT. Amino acids: CASSEVEGNQPQHF. This chain joins TRBV6-1 and TRBJ1-5, with unresolved D. Germline assignment: CDR1 MNHNS and CDR2 SASEGT. V dropped 1 base and J dropped 4 bases, with 8 bases sitting between them. CDR3 length: 14 amino acids.

The V gene is TRBV4-2, the J gene TRBJ2-5, with D perhaps TRBD2 (5 bases). CDR3 length: 15 residues. CDR1 is LGHNA, CDR2 YNFKEQ, per germline. V lost 0 bases, J lost 4 bases, and 12 bases lay in between. The CDR3 loop is CASSQEYREGETQYF. The CDR3 DNA reads as TGTGCCAGCAGCCAAGAGTACAGAGAGGGAGAGACCCAGTACTTC.

This clonotype was observed a few times. The chain links TRBV6-6 to TRBJ2-3; unclear D gene. This CDR3 spans 18 amino acids. Per germline, CDR1 MNHNY and CDR2 SVGAGI (reference sequence). Trimming shortened V by 4 bases and J by 0 bases, and 20 bases separated the two germline ends. This chain's CDR3 is CASSFQAISVASTDTQYF. The CDR3 bases are TGTGCCAGCAGTTTTCAGGCGATTTCCGTTGCTAGCACAGATACGCAGTATTTT.

The chain employs TRBV6-1 and TRBJ2-5, with 10 nucleotides matching TRBD1. With V trimmed by 9 bases and J by 3 bases, 4 bases remained unmatched. Germline V gives CDR1 MNHNS, CDR2 SASEGT. The CDR3 contains 13 residues. Here the CDR3 reads CASGTGVEETQYF. CDR3 sequence (DNA): TGTGCCAGTGGGACAGGGGTCGAAGAGACCCAGTACTTC.

The table lists this clonotype with a few counts. CDR3 residues: CASSLAHGTQYF. CDR3 nucleotides: TGTGCCAGCAGCTTAGCCCACGGGACCCAGTACTTC. The chain couples TRBV7-9 to TRBJ2-5; unclear D gene. The CDR3 totals 12 residues. Germline loops: CDR1 SEHNR, CDR2 FQNEAQ (reference sequence). The V and J ends lost 0 bases and 7 bases respectively, with 6 bases between them.

This clonotype was seen repeatedly, ten times or more. The chain carries TRBV11-2 and TRBJ2-6; D unresolved. The germline V gene encodes CDR1 SGHAT and CDR2 FQNNGV. The CDR3 is 15 residues long. V shed 1 base and J shed 0 bases, with 4 bases lying between them. The CDR3 coding sequence is TGTGCCAGCAGCTTAGCCAACTCTGGGGCCAACGTCCTGACTTTC. This sequence encodes CASSLANSGANVLTF.

This clonotype turned up a few times. V and J are TRBV10-3 and TRBJ1-3, with D possibly TRBD1 on 5 matching bases. The CDR3 is 15 amino acids. CDR1 ENHRY and CDR2 SYGVKD come from the germline V gene. Between the trimmed V and J ends, which lost 4 bases and 0 bases, there was a span of 10 bases. In DNA, the CDR3 is TGTGCCATCAGTGGACAGACGGGCTCTGGAAACACCATATATTTT. It translates to CAISGQTGSGNTIYF.

This clonotype has a handful of counts. The chain joins TRBV10-3 to TRBJ2-3; D remains ambiguous. V was pared by 11 bases and J by 0 bases, with 12 bases between. The CDR3 runs 13 residues. Germline V CDR1 and CDR2: ENHRY, SYGVKD. The chain's CDR3 is CAVAGPSTDTQYF. As DNA, the CDR3 is TGTGCCGTCGCTGGCCCTAGCACAGATACGCAGTATTTT.

This chain connects TRBV6-2 or TRBV6-3 to TRBJ2-3; D gene unclear. The CDR3 covers 15 residues. The ends were cut back, 0 bases at V and 5 bases at J, with 12 bases in the middle. Germline V lookup: CDR1 MNHEY, CDR2 SVGEGT. CDR3 sequence reads: CASSYSRTPGDTQYF. The CDR3 DNA sequence: TGTGCCAGCAGTTACTCGAGGACGCCCGGAGATACGCAGTATTTT.

This rearrangement joins TRBV5-1 to TRBJ1-1, with 8 bases that match TRBD1. V lost 5 bases and J lost 0; bases outside the gene matches: 3. This CDR3 region has 14 residues. Germline-derived CDR1 and CDR2 are SGHRS and YFSETQ. CDR3 DNA: TGCGCCAGCAGGACAGGGGAAATGAACACTGAAGCTTTCTTT. It is translated as CASRTGEMNTEAFF.

The genes are TRBV5-1 and TRBJ1-5; D may be TRBD1 (5 bases). The V and J ends lost 0 bases and 5 bases respectively, with 12 bases between them. Germline V lookup: CDR1 SGHRS, CDR2 YFSETQ. The CDR3 is 15 residues long. CDR3 amino acids: CASSLGGEIYQPQHF. DNA for the CDR3: TGCGCCAGCAGCTTGGGAGGGGAGATCTATCAGCCCCAGCATTTT.

The chain couples TRBV11-2 to TRBJ2-3; D ambiguous. The CDR3 loop spans 13 amino acids. Trimming shortened V by 5 bases and J by 6 bases, and 12 bases separated the two germline ends. Germline V gives CDR1 SGHAT, CDR2 FQNNGV. The CDR3 DNA is TGTGCCAGCAGCATCGGACCCGTGGATACGCAGTATTTT. Residues: CASSIGPVDTQYF.

The chain has TRBV3-1 and TRBJ2-5; 10 nucleotides match TRBD1. J lost 5 bases, V lost 0 bases, and 3 bases had no gene match. The germline V gene encodes CDR1 LGHDT and CDR2 YNNKEL (reference sequence). CDR3 size: 15 residues. CDR3 loop: CASSQEGQGYETQYF. DNA of the CDR3: TGTGCCAGCAGCCAAGAGGGACAGGGGTACGAGACCCAGTACTTC.

V and J are TRBV30 and TRBJ1-5; no clear D gene. Looked up from germline, CDR1 is GTSNPN and CDR2 is SVGIG (reference sequence). Trimming stripped 0 bases from V and 3 bases from J, with 9 bases between. This CDR3 is 14 amino acids long. As DNA, the CDR3 is TGTGCCTGGAGTGTTGGGCTGTACAATCAGCCCCAGCATTTT. Encoded protein: CAWSVGLYNQPQHF.

This clonotype showed up many times. The chain recombines TRBV6-5 with TRBJ2-3, with no clear D. The V and J ends lost 10 bases and 4 bases respectively, with 9 bases between them. This CDR3 contains 11 residues. Per germline, CDR1 MNHEY and CDR2 SVGAGI. The CDR3 DNA reads TGTGCCACCCGCACACCAGATACGCAGTATTTT. Protein sequence: CATRTPDTQYF.

There are a few counts of this clonotype. The chain employs TRBV6-5 and TRBJ1-6, with D possibly TRBD1 on 6 matching bases. The CDR3 runs to 15 residues. The germline V gene has CDR1 MNHEY and CDR2 SVGAGI. V lost 6 bases and J 6 bases, leaving 15 bases between the germline ends. The CDR3 nucleotides are TGTGCCAGCAGCGGGGACATCGGACCTAATTCACCCCTCCACTTT. Encoded protein: CASSGDIGPNSPLHF.

This clonotype occurred a few times. This chain links TRBV7-9 with TRBJ2-3; D is unclear. The V end lost 2 bases, the J end lost 2 bases, and 8 bases lay between the germline ends. CDR1 and CDR2 (germline): SEHNR, FQNEAQ (reference sequence). The CDR3 runs 14 residues. CDR3 DNA sequence: TGTGCCAGCAGCTTACAAGACACCACAGATACGCAGTATTTT. Encoded protein: CASSLQDTTDTQYF.

CDR3 sequence reads: CASSETIDHPPFF. CDR3 coding DNA: TGTGCCAGCAGTGAAACTATCGACCATCCGCCGTTCTTC. The V call is TRBV2, the J call TRBJ2-1; no clear D gene. CDR3 size: 13 residues. CDR1 SNHLY and CDR2 FYNNEI come from the germline V gene. The germline V and J ends were trimmed by 2 bases and 15 bases, with 17 bases remaining between them.

This clonotype was counted ten times or more. The chain couples TRBV7-2 to TRBJ2-4, with 9 bases identical to TRBD1. Germline values: CDR1 SGHTA, CDR2 FQGNSA. The V gene end was trimmed by 5 bases and the J gene end by 6 bases; junction bases not matched to a gene: 2. The CDR3 is made up of 13 amino acids. The CDR3 reads CASSRQGGNIQYF. CDR3 nucleotides: TGTGCCAGCAGCCGACAGGGGGGAAACATTCAGTACTTC.

This clonotype has a handful of counts. The chain is built from TRBV24-1 and TRBJ2-1, with a weak D call TRBD1 (6 bases). Germline-derived CDR1 and CDR2 are KGHDR and SFDVKD. This CDR3 has 16 residues. V was pared by 3 bases and J by 5 bases, with 16 bases between. CDR3 region: CATSDPGASNHNEQFF. The CDR3, as DNA: TGTGCCACCAGTGATCCAGGGGCGTCGAACCACAATGAGCAGTTCTTC.

The chain carries TRBV12-3 or TRBV12-4 and TRBJ2-1; 9 bases map to TRBD1. The CDR3 is 13 amino acids. Losses at the gene ends were 5 bases for V and 12 bases for J; bases not matched to a gene: 8. The CDR3 nucleotides are TGTGCCAGCAGTCCGGGACAGGGAGTTGCGCAGTTCTTC. Protein sequence: CASSPGQGVAQFF.

This sequence joins TRBV5-1 and TRBJ1-1; tentatively, D is TRBD1 (5 bases). V was trimmed by 6 bases and J by 1 base, leaving 13 bases between them. The CDR3 loop spans 14 amino acids. From germline, CDR1 is SGHRS and CDR2 YFSETQ. CDR3 amino acids: CASNWGGQNTEAFF. In DNA form, the CDR3 reads TGCGCCAGCAACTGGGGCGGCCAGAACACTGAAGCTTTCTTT.

The genes are TRBV7-3 and TRBJ2-1; D might be TRBD1 (6 bases). V lost 3 bases to trimming and J lost 8 bases, with 11 bases between them. CDR3 size: 13 residues. Germline V gives CDR1 SGHTA, CDR2 FQGTGA. Written as DNA, the CDR3 is TGTGCCAGCAGCTTGGGGACATGGGATGAGCAGTTCTTC. Translation: CASSLGTWDEQFF.

This clonotype was found many times. The genes are TRBV12-3 or TRBV12-4 and TRBJ2-1, with a weak D call TRBD1 (6 bases). The CDR3 is 14 amino acids. V lost 6 bases, J lost 1 base, and 10 bases lay in between. The CDR3 nucleotides read TGTGCCAGCAGGGATGACAGGTCCTACAATGAGCAGTTCTTC. Its translation: CASRDDRSYNEQFF.

This clonotype turned up a few times. The chain couples TRBV20-1 to TRBJ2-5; the match to TRBD1 covers 10 bases. V shed 5 bases and J 4 bases; nucleotides not matched to a gene: 10. The CDR3 consists of 15 residues. Germline assignment: CDR1 DFQATT and CDR2 SNEGSKA (reference sequence). The CDR3 sequence is CSAYPGQGLLETQYF. The DNA of the CDR3 is TGCAGTGCTTATCCGGGACAGGGGCTCCTAGAGACCCAGTACTTC.

This clonotype has only a few counts. The chain carries TRBV27 and TRBJ1-5; unclear D gene. The CDR3 sequence is 15 residues long. The germline V gene encodes CDR1 MNHEY and CDR2 SMNVEV (reference sequence). Trimming cost V 3 bases and J 5 bases, with 14 bases left between them. The DNA for the CDR3 is TGTGCCAGCAGTTTTTACAGCGGTACGGATCAGCCCCAGCATTTT. Its protein is CASSFYSGTDQPQHF.

This clonotype was seen more than once but under ten times. The chain joins TRBV20-1 to TRBJ1-2; D is undetermined. CDR3 length equals 15 residues. V was shortened by 5 bases and J by 5 bases, with 21 bases between the two germline ends. The germline V gene encodes CDR1 DFQATT and CDR2 SNEGSKA (reference sequence). Written as DNA, the CDR3 is TGCAGTGCTCGCCCCTCCAGTCGGGCTGAGTATGGCTACACCTTC. Its translation is CSARPSSRAEYGYTF.